This record covers a single T cell receptor (beta chain). Its antigen is not yet known. No base qualities exist here, and no much larger clone lies one base off it. Whole blood was collected in K2EDTA tubes by collaborating institutions according to the institutions' own protocols. Collaborator samples were shipped for TCRbeta analysis as frozen whole blood, isolated PBMCs, or DNA extracted from either sample type. The CDR3 holds 13 amino acids from the cysteine to the phenylalanine. Here the CDR3 DNA is all that survives: 39 bases in frame from base 1. CDR1 and CDR2, looked up from the germline V gene, are KGHSH and LQKENI. Trimming takes 4 bases off V and 5 bases off J; junction bases not matched to a gene: 1. The sample is drawn from a study of blood T cell repertoires in COVID-19 (TCRdb year 2020). About the study as a whole: Samples covering the acute and convalescent phases of COVID-19 were provided by collaborators in the United States, Italy and Spain. The material from the prospective study consisted of cDNA or gDNA derived from T cells, B-cell-depleted T cells, or PBMCs. Deeply sampled blood TCRbeta repertoires from subjects exposed to, actively infected with, or recovered from COVID-19 were included in the dataset. The repertoires were made available in a free public database intended to serve as a resource for research on the immune response to SARS-CoV-2. The samples were drawn from the first 160 participants of the ongoing ImmuneRACE study and from about 1,200 subjects provided by 6 global collaborators. A de-identified subject ID, COVID-19 status, age in years and sex were almost always included in the sample metadata. Where HLA class I and class II types were available, the types were taken from metadata supplied by the sample provider, not from assay-based typing. Overall results and qualifications from the work: How much clinical and demographic metadata was included differed by source and by participant, and the metadata was provided uncurated.

The immunoSEQ Assay, a bias-controlled multiplex PCR, was used to amplify TCRbeta CDR3 regions from genomic DNA. As for the authors' bioinformatics: Nucleated cell counts per sample were estimated from amplification of reference gene primers within the assay. To quantify the absolute abundance of each unique TCRbeta CDR3 rearrangement, sequence reads were collapsed and filtered. For each sample, productive Simpson clonality was calculated as the square root of Simpson's diversity index over productive rearrangements. TCRdb obtained this table from immuneACCESS and retained in-frame rearrangements with V and J assigned. These tables miss some clones; where compared with another copy, unresolved V genes account for less than half of the shortfall, and the remainder is unexplained. V, J and clone size are those of that table, while D and trimming were read from the DNA. The sample data list 130,000 to 150,000 clones, and 65% to 90% of these were observed just once. About 10% of the sample rests with the top ten.

The source is a man aged 55-75 years with active or convalescent COVID-19. The chain is made from TRBV18 and TRBJ1-4; 7 central nucleotides agree with TRBD1. The sequenced sample consisted of peripheral blood. In nucleotide form, the sequence is TGTGCCAGCTCACGGGGACAGAATGAAAAACTGTTTTTT. This sequence encodes CASSRGQNEKLFF.